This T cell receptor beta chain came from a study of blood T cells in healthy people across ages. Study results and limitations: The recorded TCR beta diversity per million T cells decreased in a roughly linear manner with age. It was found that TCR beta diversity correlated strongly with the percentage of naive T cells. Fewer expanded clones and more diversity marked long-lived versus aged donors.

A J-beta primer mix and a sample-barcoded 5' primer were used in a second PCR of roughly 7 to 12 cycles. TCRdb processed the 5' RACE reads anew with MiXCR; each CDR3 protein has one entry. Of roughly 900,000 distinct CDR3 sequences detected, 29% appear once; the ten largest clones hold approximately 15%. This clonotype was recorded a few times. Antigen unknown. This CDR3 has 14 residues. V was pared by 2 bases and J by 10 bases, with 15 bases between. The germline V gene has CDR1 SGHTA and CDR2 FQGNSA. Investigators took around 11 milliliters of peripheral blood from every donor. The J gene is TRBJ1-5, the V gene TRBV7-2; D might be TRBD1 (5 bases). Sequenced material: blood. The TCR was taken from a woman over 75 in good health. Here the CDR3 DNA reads TGTGCCAGCAGCTTAAAGGAGGGGTCGGGACCCCAGCATTTT. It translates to CASSLKEGSGPQHF.